This T cell receptor (beta chain) stems from a study of cytomegalovirus exposure and HLA in healthy donors. General study points: The study dropped some indistinguishable V segments, TRBV6-2 and TRBV6-3 among them. According to the study, 160 or so TCR beta chains were cytomegalovirus-associated.

Regarding this clone: Its antigen is as yet unknown.

CDR1 and CDR2 from the germline V gene are KGHSH and LQKENI. The CDR3 runs 13 residues. With 6 bases removed from V and 8 bases from J, the gap between germline ends came to 13 bases. The study ran its PCR with 60 Vbeta and 13 Jbeta primers. Profiling relied on immunoSEQ multiplex PCR, and the TCRdb table lists in-frame clones only, not all of them. Found here are some 110,000 clones, about 70% of them singletons; the top ten hold approximately 3%. The V gene is TRBV18, the J gene TRBJ2-2; D possibly corresponds to TRBD2 (5 bases). The TCR was taken from a man in his thirties or forties in good health and CMV-seronegative. The specimen was PBMCs. CDR3 residues: CASSRDSLGELFF. Written as DNA, the CDR3 is TGTGCCAGCTCTCGGGATTCTTTAGGGGAGCTGTTTTTT.